This TCR beta chain was documented in a study of early T cells in non-severe SARS-CoV-2 infection. The sample holds a few counts of this clonotype. TCRdb re-called the 5' RACE reads through MiXCR, storing one row per CDR3 protein. The table has 37,000 or so distinct CDR3 sequences, around 4.5% seen once. This CDR3 comprises 17 residues. The V segment lost 6 bases and the J segment 1 base; nucleotides outside the gene matches: 12. From germline, CDR1 is SGHRS and CDR2 YFSETQ. The source of this sequence is an adult who was a healthcare worker with PCR-confirmed SARS-CoV-2 infection or an uninfected control (not recorded which). The sample comprised whole blood. The chain links TRBV5-1 to TRBJ2-3; TRBD2 matches at 9 bases. The CDR3 region has the DNA TGCGCCAGCACCCTAGCCTTCCTAGCGGGGCGCACAGATACGCAGTATTTT. It is translated as CASTLAFLAGRTDTQYF.